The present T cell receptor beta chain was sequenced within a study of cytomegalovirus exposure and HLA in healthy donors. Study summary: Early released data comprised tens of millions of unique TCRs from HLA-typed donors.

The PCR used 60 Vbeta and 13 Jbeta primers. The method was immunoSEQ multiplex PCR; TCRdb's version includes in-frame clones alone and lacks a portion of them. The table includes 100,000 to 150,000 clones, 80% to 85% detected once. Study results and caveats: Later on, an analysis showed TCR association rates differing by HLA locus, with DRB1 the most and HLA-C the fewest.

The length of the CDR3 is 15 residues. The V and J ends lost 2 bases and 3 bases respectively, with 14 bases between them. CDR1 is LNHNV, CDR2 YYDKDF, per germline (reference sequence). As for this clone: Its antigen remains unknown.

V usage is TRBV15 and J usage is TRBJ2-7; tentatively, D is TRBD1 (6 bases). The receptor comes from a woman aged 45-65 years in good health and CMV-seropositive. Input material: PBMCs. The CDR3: CATSRTRTGIYEQYF. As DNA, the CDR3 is TGTGCCACCAGCAGAACCCGCACAGGGATCTACGAGCAGTACTTC.